This TCR beta chain originates from a study of blood T cell repertoires in COVID-19. At the level of the study: Whether acute or convalescent, the COVID-19 samples came from the United States, Italy and Spain. Sources were T cells, B-cell-depleted T cells, or PBMCs; the material itself was cDNA or gDNA.

Patients in Seattle were enrolled during active infection, then followed longitudinally. There are 12 residues in the CDR3. Germline CDR1 reads SNHLY; CDR2 reads FYNNEI. V shed 5 bases and J shed 6 bases, with 10 bases lying between them. In the source study's methods: How many nucleated cells were present was estimated from reference gene primer amplification. Produced via immunoSEQ multiplex PCR; TCRdb's table is partial and in-frame only. V, J and clone size reflect that table, while D and trimming were determined from the DNA. Here the sample spans approximately 75,000 clones, roughly 90% being singletons.

The sequence was collected from a man older than 75 with COVID-19, enrolled during active disease. The chain uses TRBV2 and TRBJ1-1, with D perhaps TRBD1 (5 bases). Sequencing was carried out using peripheral blood. CDR3 DNA sequence: TGTGCCAGCAGTTCCCAGGGTGCTGAAGCTTTCTTT. It yields the protein CASSSQGAEAFF.